The 8 T cell receptor beta chains presented below share a single source sample, sequenced in a study of T cell repertoires in cytomegalovirus infection. TCRdb reprocessed the reads via MiXCR and lists one record per CDR3 protein. The sample lists about 80,000 distinct CDR3 sequences; more than 3% were seen once. The sequenced sample was PBMCs. The source is a human donor in good health (CMV status not recorded). Some clones in this sample may be carry-over from other donors' samples.

This clonotype was seen many times. The chain links TRBV6-2 or TRBV6-3 to TRBJ1-2, with D maybe TRBD1 (6 bases). Germline-derived CDR1 and CDR2 are MNHEY and SVGEGT. This CDR3 has 14 amino acids. V dropped 6 bases and J dropped 2 bases, with 13 bases sitting between them. The CDR3 reads CASRLSGTNYGYTF. In DNA form, the CDR3 reads TGTGCCAGCAGACTCTCCGGGACAAACTATGGCTACACCTTC.

In its sample, this clonotype was seen many times. This chain connects TRBV28 to TRBJ1-5; D is ambiguous. The CDR3 has 14 amino acids. V was pared by 8 bases and J by 4 bases, with 15 bases between. Germline CDR1 is MDHEN and CDR2 is SYDVKM. The CDR3 DNA sequence: TGTGCCAGCGGAGAGGTTCGGGCAAATCAGCCCCAGCATTTT. Encoded protein: CASGEVRANQPQHF.

This clonotype was observed many times. This sequence joins TRBV5-6 and TRBJ2-3; 8 nucleotides match TRBD1. With V trimmed by 0 bases and J by 14 bases, 5 bases remained unmatched. The germline V gene encodes CDR1 SGHDT and CDR2 YYEEEE. The CDR3 is made up of 12 amino acids. The CDR3 sequence is CASSLVGQGLYF. As DNA, the CDR3 is TGTGCCAGCAGCTTGGTCGGACAGGGTCTGTATTTT.

This clonotype was found many times. The chain links TRBV18 to TRBJ1-1; unclear D gene. Per germline, CDR1 KGHSH and CDR2 LQKENI. CDR3 length: 15 amino acids. V was trimmed by 6 bases and J by 4 bases, leaving 18 bases between them. The CDR3 DNA reads as TGTGCCAGCTCCCCAGAGGGAGGCGAGATCACTGAAGCTTTCTTT. Translating it yields CASSPEGGEITEAFF.

Ten or more counts support this clonotype. This chain uses TRBV7-8 with TRBJ1-6; unclear D gene. Germline lookup yields CDR1 SGHVS and CDR2 FQNEAQ. CDR3 length equals 13 residues. The V gene lost 8 bases and the J gene lost 7 bases, with 12 bases spanning the gap. Here the CDR3 DNA reads TGTGCCAGCTCGAATGGACGGAATTCACCCCTCCACTTT. It specifies CASSNGRNSPLHF.

In the case of this clonotype: Since a much larger clone is just one base distant, this may be a read error. The chain employs TRBV15 and TRBJ2-4; D remains unclear. The ends were cut back, 2 bases at V and 15 bases at J, with 14 bases in the middle. The germline gives CDR1 LNHNV, CDR2 YYDKDF (reference sequence). The CDR3 spans 12 residues. In nucleotides, the CDR3 is TGTGCCACCAGCAGATCCGGCGCAAGTCCGTACTTC. It encodes CATSRSGASPYF.

This clonotype was recorded many times. The V gene is TRBV11-2, the J gene TRBJ2-5; D gene ambiguous. Germline lookup yields CDR1 SGHAT and CDR2 FQNNGV. The ends were cut back, 5 bases at V and 7 bases at J, with 17 bases in the middle. The CDR3 has 14 amino acids. As DNA, the CDR3 is TGTGCCAGCAGCACCTTGACTGGGGTCGGGACCCAGTACTTC. It encodes CASSTLTGVGTQYF.

The table lists this clonotype with many counts. The chain links TRBV7-2 to TRBJ1-2; D is unclear. The CDR3 runs to 11 residues. V was shortened by 5 bases and J by 11 bases, with 12 bases between the two germline ends. Germline loops: CDR1 SGHTA, CDR2 FQGNSA. As DNA, the CDR3 is TGTGCCAGCAGCCTCGGATTCAATTACACCTTC. Protein: CASSLGFNYTF.